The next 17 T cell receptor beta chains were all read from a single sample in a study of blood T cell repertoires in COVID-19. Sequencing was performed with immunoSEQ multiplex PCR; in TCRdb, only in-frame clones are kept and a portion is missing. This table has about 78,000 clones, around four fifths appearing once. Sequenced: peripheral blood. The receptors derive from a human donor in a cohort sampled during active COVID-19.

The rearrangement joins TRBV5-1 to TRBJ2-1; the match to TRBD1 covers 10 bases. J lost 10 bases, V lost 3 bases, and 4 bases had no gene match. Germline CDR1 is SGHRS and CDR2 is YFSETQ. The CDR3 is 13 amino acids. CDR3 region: CASSSTGGWEQFF. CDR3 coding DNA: TGCGCCAGCAGCTCGACAGGGGGCTGGGAGCAGTTCTTC.

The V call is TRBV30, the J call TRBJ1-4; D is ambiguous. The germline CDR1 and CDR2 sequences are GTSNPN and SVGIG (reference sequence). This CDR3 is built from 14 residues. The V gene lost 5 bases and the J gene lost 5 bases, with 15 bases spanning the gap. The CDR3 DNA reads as TGTGCCTGGTCTCGCGGAGGCGCCAATGAAAAACTGTTTTTT. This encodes CAWSRGGANEKLFF.

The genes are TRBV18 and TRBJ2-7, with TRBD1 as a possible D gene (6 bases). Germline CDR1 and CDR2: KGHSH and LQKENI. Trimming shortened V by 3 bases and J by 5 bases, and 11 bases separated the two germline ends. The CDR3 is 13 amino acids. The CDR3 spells CASSPTGINEQYF. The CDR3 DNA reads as TGTGCCAGCTCACCCACAGGGATCAACGAGCAGTACTTC.

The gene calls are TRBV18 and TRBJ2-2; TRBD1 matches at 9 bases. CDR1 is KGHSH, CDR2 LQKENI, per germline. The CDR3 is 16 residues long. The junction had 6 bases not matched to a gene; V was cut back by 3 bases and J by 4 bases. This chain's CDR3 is CASSPPGTGLTGELFF. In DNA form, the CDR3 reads TGTGCCAGCTCACCCCCCGGGACAGGGCTCACCGGGGAGCTGTTTTTT.

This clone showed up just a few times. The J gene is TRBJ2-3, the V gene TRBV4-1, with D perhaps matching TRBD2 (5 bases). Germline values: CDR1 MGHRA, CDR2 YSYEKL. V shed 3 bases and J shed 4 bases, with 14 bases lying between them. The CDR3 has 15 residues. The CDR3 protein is CASSQTGLWADTQYF. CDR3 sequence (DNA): TGCGCCAGCAGCCAGACGGGATTGTGGGCAGATACGCAGTATTTT.

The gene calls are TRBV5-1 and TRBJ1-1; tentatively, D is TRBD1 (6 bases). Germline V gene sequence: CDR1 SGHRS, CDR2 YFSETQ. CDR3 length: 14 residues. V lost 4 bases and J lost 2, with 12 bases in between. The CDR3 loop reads CASSRGGANTEAFF. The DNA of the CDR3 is TGCGCCAGCAGCCGAGGGGGGGCTAACACTGAAGCTTTCTTT.

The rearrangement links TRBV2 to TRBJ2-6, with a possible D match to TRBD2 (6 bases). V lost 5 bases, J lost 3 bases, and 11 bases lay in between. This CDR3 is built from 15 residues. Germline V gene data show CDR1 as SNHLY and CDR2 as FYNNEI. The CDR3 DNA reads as TGTGCCAGCAGTCCGGAGGGGATTGGGGCCAACGTCCTGACTTTC. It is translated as CASSPEGIGANVLTF.

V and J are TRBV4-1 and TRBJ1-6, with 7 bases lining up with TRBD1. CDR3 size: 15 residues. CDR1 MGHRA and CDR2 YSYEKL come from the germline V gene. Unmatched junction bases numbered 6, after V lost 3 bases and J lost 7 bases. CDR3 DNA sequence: TGCGCCAGCAGCCACCCCGACAGGGAAAATTCACCCCTCCACTTT. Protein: CASSHPDRENSPLHF.

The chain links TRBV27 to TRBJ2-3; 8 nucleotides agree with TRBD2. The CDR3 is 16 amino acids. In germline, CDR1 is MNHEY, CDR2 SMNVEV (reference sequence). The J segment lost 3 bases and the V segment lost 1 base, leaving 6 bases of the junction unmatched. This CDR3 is CASSLLVGGGTDTQYF. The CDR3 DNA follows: TGTGCCAGCAGTTTATTGGTCGGGGGGGGGACAGATACGCAGTATTTT.

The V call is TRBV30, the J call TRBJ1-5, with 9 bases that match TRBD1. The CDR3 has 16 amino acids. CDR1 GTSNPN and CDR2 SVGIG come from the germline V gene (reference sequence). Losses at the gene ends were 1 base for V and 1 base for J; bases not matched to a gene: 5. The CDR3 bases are TGTGCCTGGAGTGGGCCCGGGACAGGGAGCAATCAGCCCCAGCATTTT. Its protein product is CAWSGPGTGSNQPQHF.

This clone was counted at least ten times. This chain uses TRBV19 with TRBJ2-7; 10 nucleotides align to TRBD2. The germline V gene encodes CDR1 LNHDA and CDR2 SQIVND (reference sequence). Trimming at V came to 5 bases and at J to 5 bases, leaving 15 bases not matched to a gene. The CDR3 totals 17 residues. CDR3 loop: CASSPRRGSGGAHEQYF. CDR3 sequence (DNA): TGTGCCAGTAGTCCCCGCCGGGGGAGCGGGGGGGCCCACGAGCAGTACTTC.

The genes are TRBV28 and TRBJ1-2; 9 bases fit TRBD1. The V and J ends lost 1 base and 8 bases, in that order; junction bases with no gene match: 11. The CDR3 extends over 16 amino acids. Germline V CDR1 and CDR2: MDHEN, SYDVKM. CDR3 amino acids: CASSLFHRTGARGYTF. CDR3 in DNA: TGTGCCAGCAGTTTATTCCACCGGACAGGGGCGAGGGGCTACACCTTC.

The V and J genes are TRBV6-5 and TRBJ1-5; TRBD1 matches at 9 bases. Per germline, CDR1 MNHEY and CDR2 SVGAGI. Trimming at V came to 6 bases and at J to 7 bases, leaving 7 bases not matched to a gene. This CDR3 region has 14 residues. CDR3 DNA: TGTGCCAGCAGCGGAGGACAGGGGTCCCAGCCCCAGCATTTT. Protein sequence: CASSGGQGSQPQHF.

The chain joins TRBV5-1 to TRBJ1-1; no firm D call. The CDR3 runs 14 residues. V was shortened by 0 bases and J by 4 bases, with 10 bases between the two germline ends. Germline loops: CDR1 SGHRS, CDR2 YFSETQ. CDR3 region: CASSLVVGSTEAFF. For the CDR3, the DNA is TGCGCCAGCAGCTTGGTGGTCGGGAGCACTGAAGCTTTCTTT.

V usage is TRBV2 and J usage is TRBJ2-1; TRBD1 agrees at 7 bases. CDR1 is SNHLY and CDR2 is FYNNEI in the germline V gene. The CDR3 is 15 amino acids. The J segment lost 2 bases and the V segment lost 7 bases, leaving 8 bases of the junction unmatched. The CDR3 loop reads CASTERGPAYNEQFF. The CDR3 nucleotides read TGTGCCAGCACTGAGAGGGGGCCGGCCTACAATGAGCAGTTCTTC.

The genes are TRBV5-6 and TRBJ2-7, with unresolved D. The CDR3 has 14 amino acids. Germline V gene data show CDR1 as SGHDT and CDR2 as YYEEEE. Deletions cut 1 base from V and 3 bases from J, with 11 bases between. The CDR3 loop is CASSLRLYNYEQYF. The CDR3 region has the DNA TGTGCCAGCAGCTTGAGACTTTACAACTACGAGCAGTACTTC.

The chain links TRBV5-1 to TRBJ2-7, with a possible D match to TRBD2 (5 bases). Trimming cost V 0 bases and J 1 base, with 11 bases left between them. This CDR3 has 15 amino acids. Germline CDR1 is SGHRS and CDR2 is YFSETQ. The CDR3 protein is CASSLAGTGSYEQYF. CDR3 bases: TGCGCCAGCAGCTTGGCGGGTACGGGGTCCTACGAGCAGTACTTC. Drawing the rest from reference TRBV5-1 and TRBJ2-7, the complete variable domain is KAGVTQTPRYLIKTRGQQVTLSCSPISGHRSVSWYQQTPGQGLQFLFEYFSETQRNKGNFPGRFSGRQFSNSRSEMNVSTLELGDSALYLCASSLAGTGSYEQYFGPGTRLTVT.